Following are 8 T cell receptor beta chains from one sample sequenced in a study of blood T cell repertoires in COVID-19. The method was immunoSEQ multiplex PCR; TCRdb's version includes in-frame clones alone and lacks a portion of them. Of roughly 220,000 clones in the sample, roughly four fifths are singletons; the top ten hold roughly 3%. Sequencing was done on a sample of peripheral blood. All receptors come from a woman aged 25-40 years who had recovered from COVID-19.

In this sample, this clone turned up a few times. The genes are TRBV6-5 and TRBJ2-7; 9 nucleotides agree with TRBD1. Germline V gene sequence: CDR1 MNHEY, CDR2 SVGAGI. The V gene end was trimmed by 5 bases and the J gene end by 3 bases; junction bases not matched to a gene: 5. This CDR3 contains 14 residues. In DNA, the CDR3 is TGTGCCAGCAGTCCGGGACAGGGCATCTACGAGCAGTACTTC. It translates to CASSPGQGIYEQYF.

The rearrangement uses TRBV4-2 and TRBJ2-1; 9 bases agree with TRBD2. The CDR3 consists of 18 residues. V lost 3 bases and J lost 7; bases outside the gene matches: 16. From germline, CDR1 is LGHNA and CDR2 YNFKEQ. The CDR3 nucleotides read TGTGCCAGCAGCCAGGGCATTAGTGCGGGAGGGCCGGGGAATGAGCAGTTCTTC. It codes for CASSQGISAGGPGNEQFF.

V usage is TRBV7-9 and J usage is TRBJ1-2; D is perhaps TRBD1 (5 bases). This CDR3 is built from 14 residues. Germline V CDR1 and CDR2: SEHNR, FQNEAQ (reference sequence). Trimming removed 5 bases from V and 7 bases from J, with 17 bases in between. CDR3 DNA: TGTGCCAGCAGCCGGGAGATAAATGGGGGTGGCTACACCTTC. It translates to CASSREINGGGYTF.

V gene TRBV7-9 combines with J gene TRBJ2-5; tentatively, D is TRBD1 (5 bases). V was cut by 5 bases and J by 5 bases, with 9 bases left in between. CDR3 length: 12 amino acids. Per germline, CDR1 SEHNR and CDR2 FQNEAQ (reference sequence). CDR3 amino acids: CASSADTETQYF. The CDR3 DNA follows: TGTGCCAGCAGCGCGGACACGGAGACCCAGTACTTC. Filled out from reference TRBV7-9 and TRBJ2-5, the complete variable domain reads DTGVSQNPRHKITKRGQNVTFRCDPISEHNRLYWYRQTLGQGPEFLTYFQNEAQLEKSRLLSDRFSAERPKGSFSTLEIQRTEQGDSAMYLCASSADTETQYFGPGTRLLVL.

The CDR3 here is CSVAGTSGRVAGELFF. CDR3 nucleotides: TGCAGCGTTGCCGGGACTAGCGGGAGGGTGGCCGGGGAGCTGTTTTTT. This chain uses TRBV29-1 with TRBJ2-2; 16 nucleotides align to TRBD2. The trim removed 4 bases at V and 6 bases at J, leaving 5 bases unmatched. CDR1 is SQVTM and CDR2 is ANQGSEA in the germline V gene. There are 16 residues in the CDR3.

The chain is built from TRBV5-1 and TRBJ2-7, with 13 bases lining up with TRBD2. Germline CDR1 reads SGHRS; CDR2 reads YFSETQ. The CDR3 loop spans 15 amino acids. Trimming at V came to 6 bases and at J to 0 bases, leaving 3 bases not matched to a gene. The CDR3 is CASTGTSGTSYEQYF. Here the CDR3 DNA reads TGCGCCAGCACCGGGACTAGCGGGACCTCCTACGAGCAGTACTTC.

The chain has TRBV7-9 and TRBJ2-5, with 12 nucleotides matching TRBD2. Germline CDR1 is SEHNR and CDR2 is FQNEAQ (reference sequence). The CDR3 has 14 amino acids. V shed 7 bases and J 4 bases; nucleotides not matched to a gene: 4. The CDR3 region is CASTGLAGLETQYF. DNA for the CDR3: TGTGCCAGCACCGGACTAGCGGGATTAGAGACCCAGTACTTC.

CDR3 nucleotide sequence: TGCAGTGCTAGTATTACTGCGATCATGAATGGCTACACCTTC. This sequence encodes CSASITAIMNGYTF. The chain couples TRBV20-1 to TRBJ1-2; no firm D call. V was pared by 3 bases and J by 6 bases, with 17 bases between. Germline CDR1 reads DFQATT; CDR2 reads SNEGSKA (reference sequence). The CDR3 runs 14 residues.